This T cell receptor beta chain is from a study of blood T cell repertoires in COVID-19. Looked up from germline, CDR1 is SGHAT and CDR2 is FQNNGV. The CDR3 covers 14 residues. Trimming removed 3 bases at V and 5 bases at J, with 13 bases between. The data were produced by immunoSEQ multiplex PCR, yet TCRdb's version contains in-frame clones alone and is incomplete. The top ten clones hold around 16% of a sample with approximately 180,000 clones, roughly 80% of them seen once. The V call is TRBV11-2, the J call TRBJ1-2, with no clear D. This sequence was found in a woman between 45 and 65 years old who had recovered from COVID-19. Sequenced sample: PBMCs or T cells enriched from blood (not recorded which). The CDR3 here is CASSFSRGFYGYTF. CDR3 nucleotides: TGTGCCAGCAGCTTTAGTCGAGGGTTTTATGGCTACACCTTC.